This T cell receptor (beta chain) is from a study of cytomegalovirus exposure and HLA in healthy donors. The study, taken as a whole, reports: For most subjects, TCR beta sequences were reported to predict HLA-A and HLA-B alleles with accuracy.

Vbeta (60) and Jbeta (13) primers were used in the PCR. TCRdb's table, derived via immunoSEQ multiplex PCR, lists solely in-frame clones and lacks some. The top ten clones hold about 3% of a sample with some 140,000 clones, 70% to 80% of them seen once. Every donor was a healthy person donating bone marrow. With respect to this clone: The antigen is unknown.

Germline V lookup: CDR1 MNHEY, CDR2 SMNVEV (reference sequence). The junction had 8 bases not matched to a gene; V was cut back by 8 bases and J by 8 bases. CDR3 length equals 13 residues. The sample was PBMCs. This receptor was identified in a female donor in good health and CMV-seronegative. The chain employs TRBV27 and TRBJ1-2; 10 positions agree with TRBD1. DNA for the CDR3: TGTGCCAGCCGCTCCGGGACAGGGGAGGGCTACACCTTC. Translating gives CASRSGTGEGYTF.